Listed below are T cell receptor beta chains from one sample, sequenced in a study of cytomegalovirus exposure and HLA in healthy donors. Generated by immunoSEQ multiplex PCR, the TCRdb table keeps only in-frame clones and is missing some. The data contain about 38,000 clones, about 66% of them seen just once; the ten biggest clones take up around 18%. Source material: PBMCs. The receptors were sampled from a man aged 50-59 years in good health and CMV-seropositive. Both conserved end residues are part of each CDR3. The order of the fields is CDR3 length, V gene, J gene, CDR3 protein.

>15|TRBV6-5|TRBJ2-7
CASSYAGTDSYEQYF
>14|TRBV6-1|TRBJ2-5
CASSEDPGVETRYF
>14|TRBV2|TRBJ1-4
CASRDQGGDEKLFF
>15|TRBV4-3|TRBJ1-2
CASSTSTGWSDGYTF
>15|TRBV30|TRBJ2-6
CARGDTSSGANVLTF
>14|TRBV2|TRBJ2-7
CASSDQGLGSEQYF
>15|TRBV10-3|TRBJ1-1
CAINRQAQGNTEAFF
>15|TRBV4-3|TRBJ2-1
CASSQDGSLMGGVFF
>15|TRBV10-2|TRBJ2-7
CASSGPSRGVYEQYF
>12|TRBV2|TRBJ2-7
CASSDASYEQYF
>14|TRBV2|TRBJ2-7
CASRSSESSYEQYF
>17|TRBV30|TRBJ2-6
CAWSLTGIWAGANVLTF
>16|TRBV5-6|TRBJ2-7
CASSLRGRGQGIEQYF
>13|TRBV5-1|TRBJ2-4
CASSLEEGNIQYF
>15|TRBV4-3|TRBJ1-4
CASSQQVATNEKLFF
>15|TRBV6-5|TRBJ1-3
CASNPGQSSGNTIYF
>17|TRBV9|TRBJ2-5
CASSVARDRGLQETQYF
>13|TRBV25-1|TRBJ1-2
CASRDINNYGYTF
>18|TRBV7-3|TRBJ2-3
CASSLLPGGLRGTDTQYF
>14|TRBV19|TRBJ2-3
CATGGSGDADTQYF
>13|TRBV5-4|TRBJ2-7
CASSLGAAYEQYF
>19|TRBV10-3|TRBJ1-1
CAISGGKDRGRIKNTEAFF
>16|TRBV28|TRBJ1-5
CASSLLSGADTQPQHF
>15|TRBV30|TRBJ2-1
CAWSVRGGGLNEQFF
>14|TRBV6-1|TRBJ2-3
CASSEGGPTDTQYF
>14|TRBV2|TRBJ1-2
CASSPGQLNYGYTF
>11|TRBV30|TRBJ2-1
CAWSVVYEQFF
>18|TRBV14|TRBJ2-1
CASSIDRGRTTSYNEQFF
>14|TRBV30|TRBJ1-5
CAWSSTGDGQPQHF
>16|TRBV6-6|TRBJ1-5
CASSYMGSRPDQPQHF
>14|TRBV28|TRBJ1-2
CASREGGDGYGYTF
>14|TRBV9|TRBJ2-5
CASSPEGSVETQYF
>14|TRBV5-1|TRBJ2-7
CASSEGQGVNEQYF
>16|TRBV6-1|TRBJ2-7
CASSAGTGAGSYEQYF
>13|TRBV7-2|TRBJ1-1
CASSYHRGTEAFF
>16|TRBV7-8|TRBJ1-1
CASSSQGGRLNTEAFF
>15|TRBV6-5|TRBJ2-3
CASSYSGWGTDTQYF
>11|TRBV19|TRBJ1-5
CASGEEQPQHF
>13|TRBV9|TRBJ1-2
CASSATGGRGYTF
>15|TRBV5-1|TRBJ1-6
CASSLWGGRDSPLHF
>15|TRBV5-6|TRBJ2-5
CASSFGWGDQETQYF
>14|TRBV28|TRBJ1-2
CASTLQGRLYGYTF
>16|TRBV5-1|TRBJ2-7
CASSLVPGRSSYEQYF